The 15 T cell receptor beta chains below come from one sample, sequenced in a study of sequential checkpoint blockade in melanoma. Sequenced by immunoSEQ multiplex PCR; TCRdb stores in-frame clones only, minus some. Of roughly 28,000 clones listed, roughly 77% were seen once; the top ten hold 13%. Described treatment: randomized to nivolumab then ipilimumab (arm A) or the reverse (arm B). Here the sequenced sample was CD8+ T cells sorted from blood (inferred from file names), taken from a patient given nivolumab and ipilimumab in sequence. The origin of the receptors is a human donor with melanoma.

The chain's CDR3 is CATSTGQSYEQYF. The DNA of the CDR3 is TGTGCCACCAGCACTGGACAGTCCTACGAGCAGTACTTC. The rearrangement uses TRBV15 and TRBJ2-7; a possible D gene is TRBD1 (6 bases). The CDR3 totals 13 residues. CDR1 and CDR2 (germline): LNHNV, YYDKDF (reference sequence). V shed 4 bases and J shed 1 base, with 8 bases lying between them.

The chain has TRBV6-6 and TRBJ2-7; 9 bases map to TRBD2. V lost 8 bases and J lost 2; bases outside the gene matches: 4. CDR1 and CDR2 (germline): MNHNY, SVGAGI (reference sequence). The CDR3 consists of 13 residues. CDR3 region: CASGPSGAYEQYF. The DNA of the CDR3 is TGTGCCAGCGGGCCTAGCGGGGCCTACGAGCAGTACTTC.

This chain links TRBV7-8 with TRBJ2-3; TRBD1 matches 8 bases. Germline CDR1 is SGHVS and CDR2 is FQNEAQ. Trimming took 4 bases from V and 5 from J; bases not matched to a gene: 8. The CDR3 spans 15 residues. The CDR3 loop reads CASSWGQGAIDTQYF. DNA of the CDR3: TGTGCCAGCAGCTGGGGGCAGGGGGCCATAGATACGCAGTATTTT.

The rearrangement joins TRBV19 to TRBJ1-5; 7 nucleotides match TRBD1. This CDR3 comprises 15 residues. V trimming: 1 base; J trimming: 7 bases; junction bases outside the gene matches: 7. The germline CDR1 and CDR2 sequences are LNHDA and SQIVND (reference sequence). CDR3 nucleotide sequence: TGTGCCAGTAGTATAGGCTTGACAGGGCGGCAGCCCCAGCATTTT. It is translated as CASSIGLTGRQPQHF.

The V gene is TRBV5-1, the J gene TRBJ1-4; 8 bases are a match to TRBD1. The germline V gene encodes CDR1 SGHRS and CDR2 YFSETQ. The CDR3 has 15 amino acids. J gave up 6 bases and V 0 bases, and 4 bases lay outside the gene matches. As DNA, the CDR3 is TGCGCCAGCAGCTTGGTAGGGACAGGCTATGAAAAACTGTTTTTT. Translating gives CASSLVGTGYEKLFF.

V is TRBV19 and J is TRBJ1-2, with D uncertain. Germline V gene sequence: CDR1 LNHDA, CDR2 SQIVND (reference sequence). This CDR3 region has 15 residues. The V gene lost 7 bases and the J gene lost 3 bases, with 18 bases spanning the gap. The CDR3: CASKIIDQTDYGYTF. CDR3 in DNA: TGTGCCAGTAAAATCATAGACCAAACAGACTATGGCTACACCTTC.

This clone was found a few times. CDR3: CASSLGVDYEQYF. Here the CDR3 DNA reads TGTGCCAGCAGCTTAGGTGTAGACTACGAGCAGTACTTC. V is TRBV7-9 and J is TRBJ2-7; D gene unclear. The CDR3 runs 13 residues. Germline lookup yields CDR1 SEHNR and CDR2 FQNEAQ (reference sequence). V lost 1 base to trimming and J lost 3 bases, with 7 bases between them.

This clone appeared a few times. The V call is TRBV7-6, the J call TRBJ2-1; 12 bases match TRBD2. Germline trimming cut 5 bases from V and 9 bases from J; bases unmatched to any gene: 8. Germline-derived CDR1 and CDR2 are SGHVS and FNYEAQ. The CDR3 covers 15 residues. CDR3 region: CASSPTSGGRGEQFF. DNA of the CDR3: TGTGCCAGCAGCCCTACTAGCGGGGGGCGGGGTGAGCAGTTCTTC.

V usage is TRBV28 and J usage is TRBJ2-7; D gene unclear. V lost 3 bases to trimming and J lost 2 bases, with 11 bases between them. This CDR3 has 14 residues. CDR1 is MDHEN and CDR2 is SYDVKM in the germline V gene. The CDR3 protein is CASSFSQIAYEQYF. The CDR3 coding sequence is TGTGCCAGCAGTTTCTCACAGATCGCCTACGAGCAGTACTTC.

The V and J genes are TRBV9 and TRBJ2-1, with TRBD2 matching 7 bases. V trimming: 3 bases; J trimming: 4 bases; junction bases outside the gene matches: 13. The germline V gene has CDR1 SGDLS and CDR2 YYNGEE. This CDR3 contains 17 residues. CDR3 in DNA: TGTGCCAGCAGCGCGTCCGAGGGCGGGGGAGTATACAATGAGCAGTTCTTC. It is translated as CASSASEGGGVYNEQFF.

V gene TRBV6-1 combines with J gene TRBJ2-7; tentatively, D is TRBD1 (6 bases). This CDR3 is built from 14 residues. Germline V gene data show CDR1 as MNHNS and CDR2 as SASEGT. V lost 1 base to trimming and J lost 3 bases, with 10 bases between them. The CDR3 DNA reads TGTGCCAGCAGTGAAGACAGGGAGATCTACGAGCAGTACTTC. It specifies CASSEDREIYEQYF.

The chain links TRBV2 to TRBJ2-1; 8 positions match TRBD2. Losses at the gene ends were 1 base for V and 13 bases for J; bases not matched to a gene: 9. The V gene's germline CDR1 is SNHLY and CDR2 FYNNEI. The CDR3 extends over 14 amino acids. The CDR3 loop reads CASSEGAAGDPQFF. The DNA of the CDR3 is TGTGCCAGCAGTGAAGGGGCAGCGGGGGATCCCCAGTTCTTC.

The chain has TRBV11-2 and TRBJ1-6; 10 positions agree with TRBD1. CDR1 is SGHAT, CDR2 FQNNGV, per germline. The CDR3 sequence is 15 residues long. V dropped 6 bases and J dropped 10; count of bases not matched to a gene: 9. CDR3 protein: CASSFGTGVGSPLHF. CDR3 nucleotides: TGTGCCAGCAGTTTCGGGACAGGGGTGGGCTCACCCCTCCACTTT.

This clone was seen more than once but under ten times. The CDR3 nucleotides are TGTGCCATCAGTGAGGGGGGGAGTGAAGCTTTCTTT. It codes for CAISEGGSEAFF. The rearrangement joins TRBV10-3 to TRBJ1-1, with D possibly TRBD1 on 5 matching bases. The CDR3 runs 12 residues. The germline V and J ends were trimmed by 2 bases and 7 bases, with 8 bases remaining between them. Germline V CDR1 and CDR2: ENHRY, SYGVKD.

This rearrangement joins TRBV9 to TRBJ2-1; the D gene is possibly TRBD1 (5 bases). The CDR3 has 12 amino acids. Deletions cut 3 bases from V and 9 bases from J, with 10 bases between. From germline, CDR1 is SGDLS and CDR2 YYNGEE. The CDR3 nucleotides read TGTGCCAGCAGCGGGGGCCGGATTGAGCAGTTCTTC. Translating it yields CASSGGRIEQFF.